These 11 T cell receptor beta chains were sequenced from one sample in a study of response to subunit inactivated influenza vaccine. TCRdb processed the RT-PCR reads anew with MiXCR; each CDR3 protein has one entry. Counted here are around 320,000 distinct CDR3 sequences, approximately 23% occurring once; the ten biggest clones make up over 9%. Material: PBMCs from blood, obtained about 20 months after vaccination. The origin of the receptors is a man aged 45-69 years who received an inactivated influenza vaccine.

V usage is TRBV12-3 or TRBV12-4 and J usage is TRBJ2-3; D call uncertain. V shed 2 bases and J shed 4 bases, with 7 bases lying between them. The CDR3 is 13 amino acids. CDR3 sequence (DNA): TGTGCCAGCAGTTTATCATTGGCAGATACGCAGTATTTT. It is translated as CASSLSLADTQYF.

V and J are TRBV10-3 and TRBJ2-3; no firm D call. The germline gives CDR1 ENHRY, CDR2 SYGVKD. The germline V and J ends were trimmed by 6 bases and 0 bases, with 10 bases remaining between them. The CDR3 runs 14 residues. The CDR3 nucleotides read TGTGCCATCAGGCCCTTTGGAAGCACAGATACGCAGTATTTT. This encodes CAIRPFGSTDTQYF.

This clonotype occurred many times. The chain combines TRBV21-1 with TRBJ1-2; TRBD1 reflects the table's D call only, with no check against the DNA. TRBV21-1 is noted as a pseudogene. The CDR3 contains 15 residues. In DNA form, the CDR3 reads TGTGCCAGCAGCAACCCGGGACAGGGAAACTATGGCTACACCTTC. Residues: CASSNPGQGNYGYTF.

The rearrangement links TRBV2 to TRBJ1-5; the match to TRBD1 covers 7 bases. In germline, CDR1 is SNHLY, CDR2 FYNNEI. The trim removed 5 bases at V and 0 bases at J, leaving 1 base unmatched. CDR3 length: 14 residues. This CDR3 reads CASSNRGSNQPQHF. CDR3 DNA: TGTGCCAGCAGTAACAGGGGTAGCAATCAGCCCCAGCATTTT.

The genes are TRBV25-1 and TRBJ2-5; D is unclear. Per germline, CDR1 MGHDK and CDR2 SYGVNS. The CDR3 runs 11 residues. Trimming removed 8 bases from V and 5 bases from J, with 9 bases in between. The CDR3 region has the DNA TGTGCCAGCCAGATGGAGGAGACCCAGTACTTC. Translated: CASQMEETQYF.

The chain is built from TRBV5-5 and TRBJ2-1, with D tentatively TRBD1 (6 bases). Germline CDR1 is SGHKS and CDR2 is YYEKEE (reference sequence). V was shortened by 2 bases and J by 7 bases, with 16 bases between the two germline ends. This CDR3 is built from 15 residues. The chain's CDR3 is CASSLNPRGLNEQFF. The DNA of the CDR3 is TGTGCCAGCAGCTTAAACCCCAGGGGTTTAAATGAGCAGTTCTTC. Looking up the rest from reference TRBV5-5 and TRBJ2-1 gives the full variable domain: DAGVTQSPTHLIKTRGQQVTLRCSPISGHKSVSWYQQVLGQGPQFIFQYYEKEERGRGNFPDRFSARQFPNYSSELNVNALLLGDSALYLCASSLNPRGLNEQFFGPGTRLTVL.

This clonotype was counted only a few times. This chain links TRBV25-1 with TRBJ1-5, with D unclear. Germline V gene lookup returns CDR1 MGHDK and CDR2 SYGVNS. The CDR3 extends over 14 amino acids. Trimming took 3 bases from V and 5 from J, leaving 11 bases between them. The CDR3 spells CASSDKGSHQPQHF. CDR3 sequence (DNA): TGTGCCAGCAGTGATAAGGGCTCCCATCAGCCCCAGCATTTT.

This clonotype showed up many times. A junction boundary mismatches the germline segment, possibly from a read error. The rearrangement links TRBV29-1 to TRBJ1-2; unclear D gene. Germline-derived CDR1 and CDR2 are SQVTM and ANQGSEA. The CDR3 contains 12 residues. The CDR3 sequence: CSVEDHNSGYTF. CDR3 DNA: TGCAGCGTTGAAGACCATAACTCTGGCTACACCTTC.

The chain is built from TRBV2 and TRBJ1-5; 7 bases match TRBD1. Germline loops: CDR1 SNHLY, CDR2 FYNNEI. V was clipped by 6 bases and J by 4 bases; unmatched bases: 9. The CDR3 runs to 15 residues. The CDR3: CASSPMTGRNQPQHF. CDR3 nucleotide sequence: TGTGCCAGCAGCCCGATGACAGGGAGAAATCAGCCCCAGCATTTT.

This clonotype has ten or more counts. The J gene is TRBJ2-1, the V gene TRBV7-9; 10 positions match TRBD2. Per germline, CDR1 SEHNR and CDR2 FQNEAQ (reference sequence). The V and J ends lost 6 bases and 10 bases, in that order; junction bases with no gene match: 15. The CDR3 loop spans 16 amino acids. CDR3: CASRQLSGGSAWEQFF. CDR3 in DNA: TGTGCCAGCAGACAACTTAGCGGGGGGTCCGCATGGGAGCAGTTCTTC.

This clonotype was found a few times. The chain links TRBV9 to TRBJ1-2; D may be TRBD1 (5 bases). The germline gives CDR1 SGDLS, CDR2 YYNGEE. The V end lost 2 bases, the J end lost 2 bases, and 16 bases lay between the germline ends. CDR3 length equals 16 residues. The CDR3 spells CASSVDGLGANYGYTF. CDR3 DNA: TGTGCCAGCAGCGTTGATGGGCTTGGGGCCAACTATGGCTACACCTTC. The whole variable domain, remainder taken from reference TRBV9 and TRBJ1-2, is DSGVTQTPKHLITATGQRVTLRCSPRSGDLSVYWYQQSLDQGLQFLIQYYNGEERAKGNILERFSAQQFPDLHSELNLSSLELGDSALYFCASSVDGLGANYGYTFGSGTRLTVV.